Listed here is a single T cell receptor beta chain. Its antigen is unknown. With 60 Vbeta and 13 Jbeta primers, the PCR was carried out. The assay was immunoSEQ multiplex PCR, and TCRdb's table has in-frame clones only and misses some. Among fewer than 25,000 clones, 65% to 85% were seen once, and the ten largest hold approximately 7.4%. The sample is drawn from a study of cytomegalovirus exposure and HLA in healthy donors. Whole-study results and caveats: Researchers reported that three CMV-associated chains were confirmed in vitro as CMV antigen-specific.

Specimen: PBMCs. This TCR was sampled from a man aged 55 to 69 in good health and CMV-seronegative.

The CDR3 is CASRGQSQRLTDTQYF. The CDR3, as DNA: TGCGCCAGCAGGGGACAGTCCCAGAGATTAACAGATACGCAGTATTTT. The chain uses TRBV4-1 and TRBJ2-3; TRBD1 agrees at 7 bases. J gave up 3 bases and V 6 bases, and 12 bases lay outside the gene matches. The CDR3 totals 16 residues. In germline, CDR1 is MGHRA, CDR2 YSYEKL.